This T cell receptor (beta chain) was sequenced for a study of immune cell composition in non-small cell lung cancer. The study's findings and limits: Top 10 clone scores and clonality were higher in squamous than adenocarcinoma. Squamous carcinomas (about 75%) more often had tumour-associated clones >0.5% than adenocarcinomas (around 33%).

Points on this clone: Its antigen remains unidentified.

Assay used: immunoSEQ multiplex PCR; TCRdb lists only in-frame clones, some missing. The data show about 15,000 clones, about 69% seen once. Sequenced: lung tumor tissue. This clonotype was obtained from a human donor with non-small cell lung cancer.

DNA for the CDR3: TGTGCCAGCAGCCCTCGGGGGGAAGTAGCCTACGAGCAGTACTTC. This gives the protein CASSPRGEVAYEQYF. This chain uses TRBV7-9 with TRBJ2-7; 7 bases are a match to TRBD2. The length of the CDR3 is 15 residues. CDR1 SEHNR and CDR2 FQNEAQ come from the germline V gene (reference sequence). Unmatched junction bases numbered 9, after V lost 5 bases and J lost 2 bases.